Listed below are T cell receptor beta chains from one sample, sequenced in a study of neurological immune-mediated disorders. TCRdb re-called the 5' RACE reads with MiXCR, one entry per CDR3 protein. The sample contains approximately 86,000 distinct CDR3 sequences, 2.6% of which appear only once. The sequenced sample was PBMCs. These receptors all come from a woman in her thirties with multiple sclerosis. CDR3s include the opening cysteine and the closing phenylalanine or tryptophan. D genes are given only for firm matches. Clone size, where shown, is once, few, many, or a class for clones that have expanded.

v_call	clone_size	d_call	j_call	cdr3_aa	cdr3_nt
TRBV4-3	many	NA	TRBJ2-1	CASSQGGLFNEQFF	TGCGCCAGCAGCCAAGGGGGACTGTTCAATGAGCAGTTCTTC
TRBV5-4	many	NA	TRBJ2-4	CASSTQSYGGNIQYF	TGTGCCAGCAGCACTCAAAGCTACGGTGGGAACATTCAGTACTTC
TRBV5-1	many	TRBD2	TRBJ2-1	CASSLSGLADTYNEQFF	TGCGCCAGCAGCTTGTCTGGACTAGCGGATACCTACAATGAGCAGTTCTTC
TRBV20-1	many	TRBD1	TRBJ1-5	CSATRTGTINQPQHF	TGCAGTGCTACTAGGACAGGGACCATCAATCAGCCCCAGCATTTT
TRBV7-8	NA	TRBD2	TRBJ2-3	CASSLGVAGGTDTQYF	TGTGCCAGCAGCCTGGGGGTAGCGGGAGGTACAGATACGCAGTATTTT
TRBV29-1	many	TRBD2	TRBJ2-1	CSVEPGLSYNEQFF	TGCAGCGTTGAACCGGGACTAAGTTACAATGAGCAGTTCTTC
TRBV7-2	many	TRBD2	TRBJ2-1	CASSLGLAGVDEQFF	TGTGCCAGCAGCTTGGGACTAGCGGGGGTAGATGAGCAGTTCTTC
TRBV19	NA	TRBD2	TRBJ2-7	CASSYSGGTRSYEQYF	TGTGCCAGTAGTTATTCGGGAGGGACCCGCTCCTACGAGCAGTACTTC
TRBV5-1	many	TRBD2	TRBJ2-7	CASSQIERGNYEQYF	TGCGCCAGCAGCCAGATCGAGCGGGGGAACTACGAGCAGTACTTC
TRBV5-6	many	TRBD1	TRBJ1-1	CASSTGQGLESFF	TGTGCCAGCAGCACGGGACAGGGGTTGGAATCTTTCTTT
TRBV28	many	NA	TRBJ1-6	CASSAGGNNSPLHF	TGTGCCAGCAGTGCCGGGGGTAATAATTCACCCCTCCACTTT
TRBV20-1	many	TRBD2	TRBJ2-1	CSASQSSGSSNEQFF	TGCAGTGCCAGTCAATCTAGCGGGAGTTCGAATGAGCAGTTCTTC
TRBV5-1	many	NA	TRBJ1-1	CASSLEGGLEAFF	TGCGCCAGCAGCTTAGAGGGAGGTCTTGAAGCTTTCTTT
TRBV20-1	many	NA	TRBJ2-1	CSARGDNEQFF	TGCAGTGCTAGAGGGGACAATGAGCAGTTCTTC
TRBV6-6	many	TRBD1	TRBJ1-1	CASRDRGNTEAFF	TGTGCCAGCCGGGACAGGGGGAACACTGAAGCTTTCTTT
TRBV6-6	many	NA	TRBJ2-7	CASSSKKDYVTYEQYF	TGTGCCAGCAGCTCAAAGAAGGACTACGTAACCTACGAGCAGTACTTC
TRBV14	many	NA	TRBJ2-3	CASSQGGLSTQYF	TGTGCCAGCAGCCAAGGGGGGCTCTCTACGCAGTATTTT
TRBV20-1	NA	NA	TRBJ2-4	CSARGGVPKNIQYF	TGCAGTGCTAGAGGGGGGGTTCCCAAAAACATTCAGTACTTC
TRBV6-5	many	TRBD1	TRBJ2-2	CASSYSGQGAYTGELFF	TGTGCCAGCAGTTACTCGGGACAGGGGGCTTACACCGGGGAGCTGTTTTTT
TRBV18	many	NA	TRBJ2-3	CASSPITGTDTQYF	TGTGCCAGCTCACCTATCACGGGCACAGATACGCAGTATTTT
TRBV30	NA	NA	TRBJ1-1	CAWSPYRERPPTEAFF	TGTGCCTGGAGTCCTTACAGGGAGCGGCCGCCCACTGAAGCTTTCTTT
TRBV21-1	many	NA	TRBJ2-1	CASSNSGHRNNEQFF	TGTGCCAGCAGCAATTCGGGACACAGGAACAATGAGCAGTTCTTC
TRBV20-1	many	NA	TRBJ1-1	CSASENTEAFF	TGCAGTGCGAGCGAGAACACTGAAGCTTTCTTT
TRBV20-1	many	TRBD2	TRBJ2-2	CSARDRREGNTGELFF	TGCAGTGCTAGAGATCGGAGGGAGGGGAACACCGGGGAGCTGTTTTTT
TRBV12-3/TRBV12-4	many	TRBD1	TRBJ1-5	CASGIGQGYQPQHF	TGTGCCAGCGGAATCGGACAGGGGTATCAGCCCCAGCATTTT
TRBV10-3	many	TRBD1	TRBJ1-1	CAISAGTGLTEAFF	TGTGCCATCAGTGCCGGGACAGGTTTAACTGAAGCTTTCTTT
TRBV6-5	many	NA	TRBJ2-5	CASSYSTGRETQYF	TGTGCCAGCAGTTACTCGACGGGTCGGGAGACCCAGTACTTC
TRBV5-1	many	NA	TRBJ2-5	CASSLEYQEETQYF	TGCGCCAGCAGCTTGGAGTATCAGGAAGAGACCCAGTACTTC
TRBV10-3	many	NA	TRBJ2-7	CAISAPLSEQYF	TGTGCCATCAGTGCCCCTCTTTCCGAGCAGTACTTC
TRBV6-2/TRBV6-3	many	NA	TRBJ2-1	CASRKLAGRGEQFF	TGTGCCAGCCGAAAACTAGCAGGAAGGGGTGAGCAGTTCTTC
TRBV12-3/TRBV12-4	many	TRBD2	TRBJ2-1	CASTSGPRGGSYNEQFF	TGTGCCAGCACCTCCGGCCCCCGGGGAGGGTCCTACAATGAGCAGTTCTTC
TRBV20-1	many	TRBD1	TRBJ2-5	CSVPTGSRETQYF	TGCAGTGTCCCGACAGGGAGTCGTGAGACCCAGTACTTC
TRBV6-1	many	NA	TRBJ1-3	CASSEVWSGNTIYF	TGTGCCAGCAGTGAAGTCTGGTCCGGAAACACCATATATTTT
TRBV6-6	many	TRBD1	TRBJ1-1	CASRVLWQGDKNTEAFF	TGTGCCAGCAGGGTTTTGTGGCAGGGGGATAAGAACACTGAAGCTTTCTTT
TRBV12-3/TRBV12-4	many	NA	TRBJ2-1	CASSFGEPYNEQFF	TGTGCCAGCAGTTTTGGGGAACCATACAATGAGCAGTTCTTC
TRBV4-3	many	TRBD2	TRBJ2-7	CASSQDSGSPYEQYF	TGCGCCAGCAGCCAAGATAGCGGGAGTCCCTACGAGCAGTACTTC
TRBV20-1	many	TRBD2	TRBJ2-3	CSARGVASGSDTQYF	TGCAGTGCTAGAGGCGTTGCTAGCGGGAGCGATACGCAGTATTTT
TRBV27	many	NA	TRBJ2-7	CASSLAGATYEQYF	TGTGCCAGCAGTTTAGCAGGGGCGACCTACGAGCAGTACTTC
TRBV5-5	many	NA	TRBJ2-7	CASSFGTEAYEQYF	TGTGCCAGCAGCTTCGGGACGGAAGCCTACGAGCAGTACTTC
TRBV20-1	many	TRBD1	TRBJ2-3	CSARIDRAGPDTQYF	TGCAGTGCAAGAATCGACAGGGCAGGTCCAGATACGCAGTATTTT
TRBV6-5	many	TRBD2	TRBJ2-7	CASSERLAGGEQYF	TGTGCCAGCAGTGAGCGTCTAGCGGGAGGCGAGCAGTACTTC
TRBV6-2/TRBV6-3	medium-sized	NA	TRBJ2-4	CASTGQPVSENIQYF	TGTGCCAGCACCGGACAGCCGGTTTCCGAAAACATTCAGTACTTC
TRBV28	many	NA	TRBJ1-2	CASSFGGAKEDYGYTF	TGTGCCAGCAGTTTTGGGGGGGCTAAGGAAGACTATGGCTACACCTTC
TRBV7-2	many	TRBD1	TRBJ1-1	CASSVDRVRGMNTEAFF	TGTGCCAGCAGCGTAGACAGGGTAAGAGGCATGAACACTGAAGCTTTCTTT
TRBV6-5	many	TRBD1	TRBJ1-1	CASSYSWTGDTEAFF	TGTGCCAGCAGTTACTCGTGGACAGGAGACACTGAAGCTTTCTTT
TRBV2	many	TRBD1	TRBJ1-2	CASRLAGGGYTF	TGTGCCAGCAGACTCGCAGGGGGAGGCTACACCTTC
TRBV29-1	many	NA	TRBJ2-2	CSVEMSGELFF	TGCAGCGTTGAAATGTCCGGGGAGCTGTTTTTT
TRBV5-1	many	TRBD1	TRBJ2-7	CASSFGGTGSYEQYF	TGCGCCAGCAGCTTCGGGGGGACAGGGTCCTACGAGCAGTACTTC
TRBV29-1	many	NA	TRBJ1-1	CSVGVSPNTEAFF	TGCAGCGTTGGGGTCAGTCCGAACACTGAAGCTTTCTTT
TRBV7-2	many	NA	TRBJ1-4	CASSLEIRGYEKLFF	TGTGCCAGCAGCTTAGAGATTCGAGGGTATGAAAAACTGTTTTTT
TRBV6-6	many	TRBD2	TRBJ2-1	CATGTSGTRAYNEQFF	TGTGCCACCGGGACTAGCGGGACTCGCGCCTACAATGAGCAGTTCTTC
TRBV20-1	many	TRBD1	TRBJ2-7	CSAGQGGSYEQYF	TGCAGTGCTGGACAGGGGGGATCCTACGAGCAGTACTTC